Listed here are 29 T cell receptor beta chains from one sample, sequenced in a study of regulatory T cells in long-lasting Graves disease. The time point here: newly diagnosed GD, antithyroid drugs for less than 3 months. Extracted PBMC RNA gave rise to the TCR library. Building of the TCR beta libraries involved iRepertoire HTBI primers and Arm-PCR of CDR3 regions. TCRdb reprocessed the multiplex PCR reads via MiXCR and lists one record per CDR3 protein. This sample has about 450,000 distinct CDR3 sequences, with less than 20% found just once. In addition, the sample was reused for a study of T cells in Graves' hyperthyroidism and ophthalmopathy.

The sequences come from peripheral blood mononuclear cells (PBMCs), collected at new diagnosis, from a patient treated with antithyroid drugs. These TCRs come from a woman aged 25 to 39 with Graves disease.

The chain couples TRBV29-1 to TRBJ2-1; D is possibly TRBD2 (5 bases). The CDR3 loop spans 14 amino acids. Germline CDR1 is SQVTM and CDR2 is ANQGSEA. Trimming took off 5 bases at V and 7 bases at J, with 18 bases between the two ends. CDR3 in amino acids: CSVTRASGWNEQFF. The CDR3 DNA is TGCAGCGTTACCCGGGCCTCGGGGTGGAATGAGCAGTTCTTC.

This rearrangement joins TRBV7-9 to TRBJ2-1; D possibly corresponds to TRBD2 (6 bases). Matching the DNA end better, TRBJ2-7 makes the J call doubtful. In germline, CDR1 is SEHNR, CDR2 FQNEAQ (reference sequence). CDR3 length: 11 amino acids. For the CDR3, the DNA is TGTGCCAGCTCGGGAGTGGATCAGCAGTACTTC. Translated: CASSGVDQQYF.

This clonotype was seen ten or more times. This chain links TRBV6-5 with TRBJ1-3; D remains ambiguous. CDR3 length: 13 residues. Germline V gene lookup returns CDR1 MNHEY and CDR2 SVGAGI. Trimming took off 0 bases at V and 4 bases at J, with 4 bases between the two ends. In DNA form, the CDR3 reads TGTGCCAGCAGTTACTCTCCGGGAAACACCATATATTTT. It encodes CASSYSPGNTIYF.

This clonotype was seen just once. Here the CDR3 DNA reads TGTGCCAGCAGTTTTGTGGGACGGTCCAATGAGCAGTTCTTC. This sequence encodes CASSFVGRSNEQFF. V is TRBV6-2 or TRBV6-3 and J is TRBJ2-1; possibly TRBD1 or TRBD2 for D (5 bases each). Germline V gives CDR1 MNHEY, CDR2 SVGEGT. This CDR3 has 14 residues. V was cut by 4 bases and J by 6 bases, with 13 bases left in between.

The chain recombines TRBV4-2 with TRBJ1-4; D is undetermined. This CDR3 spans 12 amino acids. Germline CDR1 is LGHNA and CDR2 is YNFKEQ. Trimming left V 2 bases short and J 2 bases short, with 0 bases between. DNA for the CDR3: TGTGCCAGCAGCCAAACTAATGAAAAACTGTTTTTT. Translating it yields CASSQTNEKLFF.

J is TRBJ1-2 and V is TRBV4-2, with D perhaps TRBD1 (5 bases). Germline assignment: CDR1 LGHNA and CDR2 YNFKEQ. The CDR3 spans 14 residues. Trimming cost V 3 bases and J 5 bases, with 13 bases left between them. The CDR3 region has the DNA TGTGCCAGCAGCCAGACCGGGACTCGATATGGCTACACCTTC. The encoded protein is CASSQTGTRYGYTF.

This clonotype was seen repeatedly, ten times or more. The gene calls are TRBV20-1 and TRBJ2-1; D possibly corresponds to TRBD1 (5 bases). Germline V gives CDR1 DFQATT, CDR2 SNEGSKA (reference sequence). This CDR3 comprises 11 residues. Trimming took 6 bases from V and 9 from J, leaving 12 bases between them. DNA of the CDR3: TGCAGTGCAGGGGCCCCGGTTGAGCAGTTCTTC. It specifies CSAGAPVEQFF.

This clonotype was seen ten or more times. The gene calls are TRBV28 and TRBJ2-7, with 7 bases identical to TRBD2. Looked up from germline, CDR1 is MDHEN and CDR2 is SYDVKM. There are 16 residues in the CDR3. The trim removed 1 base at V and 6 bases at J, leaving 12 bases unmatched. The CDR3 DNA follows: TGTGCCAGCAGTTTATTCGTTGCGGGAGTGAAAGGCGAGCAGTACTTC. Residues: CASSLFVAGVKGEQYF.

In the case of this clonotype: The junction and the germline gene differ at one end; a read error may be behind it. The chain couples TRBV14 to TRBJ2-2, with TRBD1 as a possible D gene (6 bases). Germline-derived CDR1 and CDR2 are SGHDN and FVKESK. The CDR3 length is 16 residues. CDR3 loop: CASSQTNRVNTGEPFF. Written as DNA, the CDR3 is TGTGCCAGCAGCCAAACAAACAGGGTGAACACCGGGGAGCCGTTTTTT.

The CDR3 is CASSVSSGRTYEQYF. The CDR3 nucleotides are TGCGCCAGCAGTGTGTCTAGCGGGAGGACCTACGAGCAGTACTTC. This sequence joins TRBV10-2 and TRBJ2-7; 11 positions agree with TRBD2. Unmatched junction bases numbered 4, after V lost 4 bases and J lost 2 bases. Germline values: CDR1 WSHSY, CDR2 SAAADI. The CDR3 contains 15 residues.

The chain employs TRBV20-1 and TRBJ2-7; D is perhaps TRBD2 (6 bases). The CDR3 spans 12 residues. CDR1 and CDR2 (germline): DFQATT, SNEGSKA (reference sequence). Trimming pared 3 bases from V and 3 bases from J, leaving 9 bases between. The CDR3 bases are TGCAGTGCTAGCGGGAGCTTCTACGAGCAGTACTTC. It is translated as CSASGSFYEQYF.

This clonotype occurred a few times. The V gene is TRBV5-1, the J gene TRBJ2-2; 12 nucleotides agree with TRBD2. The germline V gene has CDR1 SGHRS and CDR2 YFSETQ. Trimming cost V 4 bases and J 3 bases; bases outside gene matches: 7. The length of the CDR3 is 17 residues. This CDR3 is CASSLPSGRADTGELFF. CDR3 coding DNA: TGCGCCAGCAGCCTACCTAGCGGGAGGGCCGACACCGGGGAGCTGTTTTTT.

The rearrangement links TRBV15 to TRBJ2-2; TRBD2 aligns across 11 bases. Germline CDR1 reads LNHNV; CDR2 reads YYDKDF (reference sequence). J was trimmed by 2 bases and V by 5 bases; bases with no gene match: 7. The CDR3 is 17 amino acids. CDR3 nucleotide sequence: TGTGCCACCAGCGGGGGGGGACTAGCGGAAAACACCGGGGAGCTGTTTTTT. This encodes CATSGGGLAENTGELFF.

The chain links TRBV20-1 to TRBJ2-1; a weak D match, TRBD1 (5 bases). The CDR3 extends over 15 amino acids. The germline V and J ends were trimmed by 2 bases and 2 bases, with 13 bases remaining between them. Germline V CDR1 and CDR2: DFQATT, SNEGSKA (reference sequence). The CDR3 DNA reads as TGCAGTGCTAGACGGACACTCTCGCCCTACAATGAGCAGTTCTTC. Amino acid sequence: CSARRTLSPYNEQFF.

This clonotype was detected ten times or more. This chain joins TRBV7-9 and TRBJ2-7; tentatively, D is TRBD1 (5 bases). The CDR3 covers 14 residues. The V and J ends lost 3 bases and 1 base respectively, with 10 bases between them. Germline CDR1 and CDR2: SEHNR and FQNEAQ (reference sequence). Written as DNA, the CDR3 is TGTGCCAGCAGCTTGAGGCAGGGATCCTACGAGCAGTACTTC. The encoded protein is CASSLRQGSYEQYF.

V gene TRBV5-6 combines with J gene TRBJ2-2; 8 bases are shared with TRBD1. The germline V gene has CDR1 SGHDT and CDR2 YYEEEE. After removal of 4 bases from V and 5 bases from J, the junction contained 7 bases not matched to a gene. This CDR3 is 15 amino acids long. CDR3 DNA: TGTGCCAGCAGCAGCCCTGACAGGGGAACCGGGGAGCTGTTTTTT. Translating it yields CASSSPDRGTGELFF.

This sequence joins TRBV4-1 and TRBJ1-1, with 7 positions matching TRBD1. The V and J ends lost 1 base and 1 base, in that order; junction bases with no gene match: 6. In germline, CDR1 is MGHRA, CDR2 YSYEKL. This CDR3 has 16 amino acids. CDR3 bases: TGCGCCAGCAGCCAAGGACAGGGAAGAGGGAACACTGAAGCTTTCTTT. Encoded protein: CASSQGQGRGNTEAFF.

This clonotype was detected many times. The chain employs TRBV29-1 and TRBJ2-1; D unclear. Germline CDR1 and CDR2: SQVTM and ANQGSEA. This CDR3 has 14 amino acids. V lost 5 bases, J lost 0 bases, and 11 bases lay in between. The CDR3 bases are TGCAGCGTTACAGCATGGAGCTCCTACAATGAGCAGTTCTTC. It yields the protein CSVTAWSSYNEQFF.

CDR3 nucleotides: TGTGCCAGCAGCCCGGGGGGAGCCTACGAGCAGTACTTC. The encoded protein is CASSPGGAYEQYF. This chain uses TRBV5-4 with TRBJ2-7; TRBD2 agrees at 7 bases. The V gene end was trimmed by 4 bases and the J gene end by 2 bases; junction bases not matched to a gene: 3. CDR1 is SGHNT, CDR2 YYREEE, per germline (reference sequence). The CDR3 is 13 amino acids.

This clonotype appeared many times. The J gene is TRBJ2-3, the V gene TRBV28; no clear D. This CDR3 region has 11 residues. Germline V gene lookup returns CDR1 MDHEN and CDR2 SYDVKM. Trimming pared 6 bases from V and 13 bases from J, leaving 14 bases between. CDR3 loop: CASSPRNQKYF. As DNA, the CDR3 is TGTGCCAGCAGCCCTAGGAACCAAAAGTATTTT.

This clonotype was recorded at least ten times. This chain joins TRBV18 and TRBJ2-1; D call uncertain. The CDR3 consists of 12 residues. CDR1 and CDR2 (germline): KGHSH, LQKENI. V was cut by 6 bases and J by 15 bases, with 18 bases left in between. In nucleotides, the CDR3 is TGTGCCAGCTCCCCGGACCCCTTTAGATGGTTCTTC. Protein product: CASSPDPFRWFF.

This clonotype was seen a handful of times. V gene TRBV4-2 combines with J gene TRBJ2-3; 8 nucleotides align to TRBD2. The junction had 18 bases not matched to a gene; V was cut back by 2 bases and J by 2 bases. In germline, CDR1 is LGHNA, CDR2 YNFKEQ. This CDR3 is 20 amino acids long. This CDR3 reads CASSQTFLAGGDSNTDTQYF. The CDR3 DNA sequence: TGTGCCAGCAGCCAAACTTTCCTAGCGGGTGGAGACTCAAACACAGATACGCAGTATTTT.

The chain links TRBV29-1 to TRBJ2-3, with D tentatively TRBD2 (6 bases). Deletions cut 7 bases from V and 2 bases from J, with 10 bases between. The CDR3 runs 12 residues. Looked up from germline, CDR1 is SQVTM and CDR2 is ANQGSEA. In nucleotides, the CDR3 is TGCAGCGGCACTAGCTTCACAGATACGCAGTATTTT. This sequence encodes CSGTSFTDTQYF.

The rearrangement links TRBV29-1 to TRBJ1-1; 12 bases match TRBD1. Losses at the gene ends were 7 bases for V and 3 bases for J; bases not matched to a gene: 9. Germline V CDR1 and CDR2: SQVTM, ANQGSEA. The CDR3 runs to 15 residues. The CDR3: CSALGQGARYTEAFF. Here the CDR3 DNA reads TGCAGCGCCCTGGGACAGGGGGCTAGGTACACTGAAGCTTTCTTT.

The chain carries TRBV29-1 and TRBJ2-5; either TRBD1 or TRBD2 may fit D (5 bases each). Germline V gene lookup returns CDR1 SQVTM and CDR2 ANQGSEA. CDR3 size: 12 residues. The V and J ends lost 5 bases and 13 bases respectively, with 20 bases between them. CDR3 coding DNA: TGCAGCGTTTTTGCTCCCCGGGACCAACTGTACTTC. Translated: CSVFAPRDQLYF. Variable domain in full (rest from reference TRBV29-1 and TRBJ2-5): SAVISQKPSRDICQRGTSLTIQCQVDSQVTMMFWYRQQPGQSLTLIATANQGSEATYESGFVIDKFPISRPNLTFSTLTVSNMSPEDSSIYLCSVFAPRDQLYFGPGTRLLVL.

This clonotype appeared many times. The chain has TRBV7-2 and TRBJ1-1, with D possibly TRBD1 on 5 matching bases. Between the trimmed V and J ends, which lost 2 bases and 1 base, there was a span of 14 bases. CDR3 length: 16 amino acids. Germline lookup yields CDR1 SGHTA and CDR2 FQGNSA. The CDR3 loop reads CASSLNKGRANTEAFF. The DNA for the CDR3 is TGTGCCAGCAGCTTAAACAAAGGCAGGGCGAACACTGAAGCTTTCTTT.

This clonotype was observed at least ten times. This chain links TRBV12-3 or TRBV12-4 with TRBJ2-2, with D unresolved. CDR3 size: 14 residues. V was shortened by 5 bases and J by 3 bases, with 10 bases between the two germline ends. DNA of the CDR3: TGTGCCAGCAGTAGCCCCGAGGACACCGGGGAGCTGTTTTTT. It codes for CASSSPEDTGELFF.

This clonotype was picked up many times. This chain uses TRBV27 with TRBJ2-3; the D is unclear. The CDR3 consists of 14 residues. Trimming removed 6 bases at V and 0 bases at J, with 10 bases between. From germline, CDR1 is MNHEY and CDR2 SMNVEV (reference sequence). This chain's CDR3 is CASSERFSTDTQYF. DNA of the CDR3: TGTGCCAGCAGCGAGCGTTTCAGCACAGATACGCAGTATTTT.

This clonotype was detected many times. The CDR3 DNA reads as TGTGCCAGCAGCTTAGAGGTGACTTCAGATACGCAGTATTTT. Protein product: CASSLEVTSDTQYF. The chain links TRBV11-2 to TRBJ2-3; D remains unclear. The CDR3 contains 14 residues. Per germline, CDR1 SGHAT and CDR2 FQNNGV. Deletions cut 0 bases from V and 4 bases from J, with 8 bases between.